The rows below give T cell receptor beta chains drawn from one sample of a study of early T cells in non-severe SARS-CoV-2 infection. TCRdb fed the 5' RACE reads into MiXCR, producing one record per CDR3 protein. The table has around 50,000 distinct CDR3 sequences, around 10% seen once; the top ten hold 4.2%. The specimen was whole blood. These receptors were collected from an adult who was a healthcare worker with PCR-confirmed SARS-CoV-2 infection or an uninfected control (not recorded which). Each CDR3 is given with its conserved first and last residue. The D gene is left open where the match is weak. Only some rows state a clone size, as once, few, many or a class for expanded clones.

cdr3_aa cdr3_nt j_call clone_size d_call v_call
CASSENYEQYF TGCGCCAGCAGCGAAAACTACGAGCAGTACTTC TRBJ2-7 . . TRBV5-1
CASSQQAPGSEGYTF TGTGCCAGCAGCCAGCAAGCGCCCGGGTCGGAGGGCTACACCTTC TRBJ1-2 many . TRBV3-1
CAWSSLGPVGYTF TGTGCCTGGAGTTCGCTGGGCCCTGTTGGGTACACCTTC TRBJ1-2 few . TRBV30
CASSPRGGKTGELFF TGTGCCAGCAGTCCCCGCGGTGGTAAGACCGGGGAGCTGTTTTTT TRBJ2-2 . . TRBV28
CASSLRATETGAYEQYF TGTGCCAGCAGTTTACGGGCCACGGAGACAGGAGCCTACGAGCAGTACTTC TRBJ2-7 . . TRBV27
CSVGQGANRLAEQFF TGCAGCGTTGGACAGGGGGCCAATCGGTTAGCCGAGCAGTTCTTC TRBJ2-1 few TRBD1 TRBV29-1
CATEYPPSGNTIYF TGCGCCACCGAATATCCCCCCTCTGGAAACACCATATATTTT TRBJ1-3 . . TRBV5-1
CASSLVLGETQYF TGTGCCAGCAGCTTGGTCCTAGGAGAGACCCAGTACTTC TRBJ2-5 few . TRBV5-6
CASSSGLGPYNEQFF TGTGCCAGCAGCTCAGGACTAGGCCCCTACAATGAGCAGTTCTTC TRBJ2-1 many TRBD2 TRBV13
CASSSPGANYGYTF TGTGCCAGCAGTTCCCCAGGGGCTAACTATGGCTACACCTTC TRBJ1-2 . . TRBV6-6
CASSFDSTDLNTEAFF TGTGCCAGCAGCTTCGACTCGACAGACTTGAACACTGAAGCTTTCTTT TRBJ1-1 many . TRBV7-8
CASSPSLAQSYEQYF TGTGCCAGCAGCCCATCACTAGCGCAATCCTACGAGCAGTACTTC TRBJ2-7 . TRBD2 TRBV3-1
CASSLERFGEAFF TGCGCCAGCAGCTTGGAGAGATTCGGTGAAGCTTTCTTT TRBJ1-1 many . TRBV5-1
CASSPTSESSYEQYF TGTGCCAGCTCACCCACTAGCGAGAGCTCCTACGAGCAGTACTTC TRBJ2-7 . TRBD2 TRBV18
CSIWTVGNEQFF TGCAGCATCTGGACCGTGGGGAATGAGCAGTTCTTC TRBJ2-1 many . TRBV29-1
CASSVQGGNTEAFF TGTGCCAGCAGTGTACAGGGGGGGAACACTGAAGCTTTCTTT TRBJ1-1 many TRBD1 TRBV2
CASHQSGLRGEQYF TGTGCCAGCCATCAATCTGGACTGAGGGGCGAGCAGTACTTC TRBJ2-7 many . TRBV28
CASRTPGGIYEQYF TGTGCCAGCAGGACCCCAGGGGGCATTTACGAGCAGTACTTC TRBJ2-7 many TRBD1 TRBV2
CASSGQKGDEQYF TGTGCCAGCAGTGGACAAAAAGGGGACGAGCAGTACTTC TRBJ2-7 few . TRBV6-2/TRBV6-3
CASSQSGGKYEQYF TGTGCCAGCAGCCAATCGGGGGGAAAGTACGAGCAGTACTTC TRBJ2-7 many . TRBV16
CSVAGGRGVTDTQYF TGCAGCGTAGCAGGCGGCCGAGGAGTCACAGATACGCAGTATTTT TRBJ2-3 . . TRBV29-1
CASSSRTGYNEQFF TGTGCCAGCAGCTCCCGGACAGGCTACAATGAGCAGTTCTTC TRBJ2-1 many TRBD1 TRBV7-6